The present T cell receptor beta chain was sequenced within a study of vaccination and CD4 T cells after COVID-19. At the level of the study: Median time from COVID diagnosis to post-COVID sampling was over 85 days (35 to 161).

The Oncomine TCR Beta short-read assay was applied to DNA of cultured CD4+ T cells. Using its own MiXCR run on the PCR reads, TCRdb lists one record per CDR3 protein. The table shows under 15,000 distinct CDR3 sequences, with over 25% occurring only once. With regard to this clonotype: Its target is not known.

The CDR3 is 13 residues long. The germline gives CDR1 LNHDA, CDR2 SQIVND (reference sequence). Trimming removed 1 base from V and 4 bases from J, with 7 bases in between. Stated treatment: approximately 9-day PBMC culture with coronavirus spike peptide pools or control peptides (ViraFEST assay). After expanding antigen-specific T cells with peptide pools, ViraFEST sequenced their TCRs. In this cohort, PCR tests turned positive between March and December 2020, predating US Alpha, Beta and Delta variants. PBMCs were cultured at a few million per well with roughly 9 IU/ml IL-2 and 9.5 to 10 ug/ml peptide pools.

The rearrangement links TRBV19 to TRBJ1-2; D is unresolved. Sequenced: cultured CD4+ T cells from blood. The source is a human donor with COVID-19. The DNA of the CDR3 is TGTGCCAGTAGTATAGGGGCGATCTATGGCTACACCTTC. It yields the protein CASSIGAIYGYTF.